Following are 4 T cell receptor beta chains from one sample sequenced in a study of cytomegalovirus exposure and HLA in healthy donors (dated by TCRdb to the late 2010s). Preparation of the library involved the immunoSEQ multiplex PCR assay. A mixture of 60 forward primers for TCR Vbeta segments and 13 reverse primers for TCR Jbeta segments was used in the multiplex PCR. Imported from immuneACCESS, the table was reduced by TCRdb to in-frame sequences with V and J called. These copies leave out some clones; in studies compared against another copy, an unresolved V gene accounts for under half, and the cause of the remainder is not known. The table for this sample lists approximately 130,000 clones; 75% to 85% of them were counted only once. Approximately 1.8% of the sample is held by the ten biggest clonotypes. Sample: PBMCs. Receptors originate from a man aged 35 to 55 in good health and CMV-seronegative.

J is TRBJ2-7 and V is TRBV5-4, with a tentative D call TRBD1 (6 bases). CDR1 SGHNT and CDR2 YYREEE come from the germline V gene (reference sequence). Trimming cost V 0 bases and J 2 bases, with 9 bases left between them. This CDR3 contains 14 residues. CDR3 bases: TGTGCCAGCAGCTTGGGACAGGTAGCCTACGAGCAGTACTTC. Protein: CASSLGQVAYEQYF.

The genes are TRBV9 and TRBJ1-1; 12 nucleotides line up with TRBD1. The CDR3 extends over 12 amino acids. Germline V gives CDR1 SGDLS, CDR2 YYNGEE. J gave up 12 bases and V 3 bases, and 3 bases lay outside the gene matches. The CDR3 loop reads CASSGDRGRPFF. The CDR3 DNA reads TGTGCCAGCAGCGGGGACAGGGGGCGGCCTTTCTTT.

V usage is TRBV6-5 and J usage is TRBJ1-1; unclear D gene. The CDR3 covers 16 residues. The V end was cut by 0 bases, the J end by 1 base, with 12 bases between. The germline V gene has CDR1 MNHEY and CDR2 SVGAGI. CDR3 protein: CASSYSIGVQNTEAFF. CDR3 nucleotide sequence: TGTGCCAGCAGTTACTCCATCGGGGTACAGAACACTGAAGCTTTCTTT.

This clone appeared once. Germline is not matched at one junction end, which may reflect a read error. This chain links TRBV19 with TRBJ2-4; perhaps TRBD1 as D (6 bases). The CDR3 consists of 16 residues. Looked up from germline, CDR1 is LNHDA and CDR2 is SQIVND (reference sequence). This CDR3 reads CASSIAKDSVKNSQYF. The CDR3 coding sequence is TGTGCCAGTAGTATAGCGAAGGACAGTGTCAAAAACAGTCAGTACTTC.